The rows below give T cell receptor beta chains drawn from one sample of a study of regulatory T cells in long-lasting Graves disease. One entry per CDR3 protein results from TCRdb running MiXCR on the multiplex PCR reads. Of hundreds of thousands of distinct CDR3 sequences in the sample, less than 25% were seen once. Sequences were derived from peripheral blood mononuclear cells (PBMCs), sampled when the disease was refractory, from a patient treated with antithyroid drugs. Source of these receptors: a female donor with Graves disease. The CDR3 runs from the conserved cysteine through the conserved F or W. A D gene is named only where the DNA matches it firmly. The size of a clone is reported for some rows only, either as once, few or many, or as a class for expanded clones.

d_gene	v_gene	abundance	j_gene	CDR3nt	CDR3aa
TRBD2	TRBV28	many	TRBJ2-7	TGTGCCAGCAGTCCCTTTGGACTAGCGGTACCGAAGGAGCAGTACTTC	CASSPFGLAVPKEQYF
TRBD1	TRBV9	few	TRBJ2-7	TGTGCCAGCAGCGTAGCAGGGGGCGACGAGCAGTACTTC	CASSVAGGDEQYF
-	TRBV28	many	TRBJ1-4	TGTGCCAGCAGCACAGGCCCTAATGAAAAACTGTTTTTT	CASSTGPNEKLFF
TRBD1	TRBV10-3	-	TRBJ2-7	TGTGCCATCAGTGAGCCAGGGACAGGGAACTACGAGCAGTACTTC	CAISEPGTGNYEQYF
-	TRBV10-3	many	TRBJ2-7	TGTGCCATCAGTGAGTCACAGTCGGCGGGACCCCTGGGGGAGCAGTACTTC	CAISESQSAGPLGEQYF
-	TRBV30	few	TRBJ2-4	TGTGCCTGGACCGCGGGGCCCAAAAACATTCAGTACTTC	CAWTAGPKNIQYF
-	TRBV6-5	many	TRBJ2-7	TGTGCCAGCAGTTACTTAGGAGATCTGGTTTACGAGCAGTACTTC	CASSYLGDLVYEQYF
-	TRBV25-1	many	TRBJ2-7	TGTGCCAGCAGTGCGGGGGGGACAGATTCCTACGAGCAGTACTTC	CASSAGGTDSYEQYF
-	TRBV20-1	-	TRBJ2-2	TGCAGTGCCAGGTTGGGTGGGGGTGGTCACGGGGAGCTGTTTTTT	CSARLGGGGHGELFF
-	TRBV7-3	-	TRBJ2-3	TGTGCCAGCAGCTTGGACATAACAGATACGCAGTATTTT	CASSLDITDTQYF
-	TRBV11-2	once	TRBJ2-3	TGTGCCAGCAGCTTAGATAGTCGGGGAAACACAGATACGCAGTATTTT	CASSLDSRGNTDTQYF
TRBD1	TRBV4-2	-	TRBJ2-5	TGTGCCAGCAGCCAAAAACAGGGGGGTCCACAAGAGACCCAGTACTTC	CASSQKQGGPQETQYF
TRBD1	TRBV12-3/TRBV12-4	few	TRBJ1-4	TGTGCCAGCACCCGGGGACAGGTCTCCGCAACTAATGAAAAACTGTTTTTT	CASTRGQVSATNEKLFF
-	TRBV11-1	-	TRBJ2-7	TGTGCCAGCCTACAGGGAGGGCCCCTTTCCGAGCAGTACTTC	CASLQGGPLSEQYF
TRBD2	TRBV28	many	TRBJ2-7	TGTGCCAGCTGTCCGGAACTAGCGGCCTACGAGCAGTACTTC	CASCPELAAYEQYF
-	TRBV4-3	many	TRBJ1-2	TGCGCCAGCAGCCAGGAGACAAACCCGTATGGCTACACCTTC	CASSQETNPYGYTF
-	TRBV28	many	TRBJ2-7	TGTGCCAGCAGGGCGGGTGGAAGCTACGAGCAGTACTTC	CASRAGGSYEQYF
TRBD2	TRBV7-2	many	TRBJ2-1	TGTGCCAGCAGCGTCCGGACTAGCGGGCTGTACAATGAGCAGTTCTTC	CASSVRTSGLYNEQFF
TRBD2	TRBV7-2	few	TRBJ2-2	TGTGCCAGCAGCTTAGAGGGTTGGTCCCTAGCGGCTACGAACACCGGGGAGCTGTTTTTT	CASSLEGWSLAATNTGELFF
TRBD2	TRBV20-1	-	TRBJ2-1	TGCAGTGCTCCTGAACTAGCGGGAGAGGGAAATGAGCAGTTCTTC	CSAPELAGEGNEQFF
TRBD2	TRBV7-9	-	TRBJ2-1	TGTGCCAGCACCCTAGCGGGAGACAGCTCCTACAATGAGCAGTTCTTC	CASTLAGDSSYNEQFF
-	TRBV13	many	TRBJ2-7	TGTGCCAGCAGCTTACTTGGCCCTCACCCGATACCGAGCGAGCAGTACTTC	CASSLLGPHPIPSEQYF
-	TRBV4-1	-	TRBJ1-1	TGCGCCAGCAGCCAGGGCGCGGGTTGGGGCCTCACTGAAGCTTTCTTT	CASSQGAGWGLTEAFF
-	TRBV20-1	-	TRBJ2-7	TGCAGTGCTAGGGGCCCGGGGGCAGGGTACGAGCAGTACTTC	CSARGPGAGYEQYF
-	TRBV4-3	many	TRBJ2-7	TGCGCCAGCAGCCAAACCAACACGGTGACCTACGAGCAGTACTTC	CASSQTNTVTYEQYF
-	TRBV20-1	-	TRBJ2-7	TGCAGTGCTAGAGCGCGGGATTTTTCCTACGAGCAGTACTTC	CSARARDFSYEQYF
-	TRBV5-1	few	TRBJ1-1	TGCGCCAGCAGCTTTAACAGGAACACTGAAGCTTTCTTT	CASSFNRNTEAFF
-	TRBV10-1	-	TRBJ2-2	TGCGCCAGCAGTGATGCTACCGGGGAGCTGTTTTTT	CASSDATGELFF
TRBD1	TRBV20-1	many	TRBJ1-4	TGCAGTGCCCTGAGCGGGACAGGGAACGAGGAACTGTTTTTT	CSALSGTGNEELFF
TRBD1	TRBV29-1	many	TRBJ1-5	TGCAGCGCTACCACAGGGGTAAGTCAGCCCCAGCATTTT	CSATTGVSQPQHF
-	TRBV28	few	TRBJ2-2	TGTGCCAGCAGCCCCACCTGGGACGACACCGGGGAGCTGTTTTTT	CASSPTWDDTGELFF
TRBD2	TRBV7-9	-	TRBJ2-7	TGTGCCAGCAGGCGGACTAGCGGGCTAAGATTCTCCTACGAGCAGTACTTC	CASRRTSGLRFSYEQYF
TRBD2	TRBV20-1	-	TRBJ2-7	TGCAGTGCTAGCTCCGGGACTAGCGCTTACGAGCAGTACTTC	CSASSGTSAYEQYF
-	TRBV19	-	TRBJ2-7	TGTGCCAGTAGTATATTCGGTGATCCGGAGGAGCAGTACTTC	CASSIFGDPEEQYF
TRBD1	TRBV6-2/TRBV6-3	-	TRBJ2-1	TGTGCCAGCAGTTACTCCACAGTGGTAGGGGACAGTAGAGGGAATGAGCAGTTCTTC	CASSYSTVVGDSRGNEQFF
-	TRBV18	many	TRBJ2-7	TGTGCCAGCTCACCACCGGTGGGAGGAGGGTACGAGCAGTACTTC	CASSPPVGGGYEQYF
-	TRBV3-1	-	TRBJ2-2	TGTGCCAGCAGCCAAGATAAGAGCCCCGGGGAGCTGTTTTTT	CASSQDKSPGELFF
TRBD2	TRBV5-1	few	TRBJ2-7	TGCGCCAGCAGCTCCCCCGGGACTAGCGGGAGTCCGGCCCTCTACGAGCAGTACTTC	CASSSPGTSGSPALYEQYF
-	TRBV6-1	-	TRBJ2-1	TGTGCCAGCAGACTCCACAATGAGCAGTTCTTC	CASRLHNEQFF